The next 18 T cell receptor beta chains were all read from a single sample in a study of blood T cells in healthy people across ages. Primers used in a second PCR of about 6 to 11 cycles were a sample-barcoded 5' primer and a J-beta primer mix. TCRdb reprocessed the 5' RACE reads with MiXCR, giving one entry per CDR3 protein. There are some 730,000 distinct CDR3 sequences in the sample; about 20% occur only once, and around 22% lies in the top ten. Sequencing input: blood. The receptors stem from a man in his 70s in good health.

This clonotype was detected many times. The V gene is TRBV12-3 or TRBV12-4, the J gene TRBJ2-3, with TRBD2 identical over 7 bases. The CDR3 is 15 residues long. J was trimmed by 4 bases and V by 0 bases; bases with no gene match: 4. This chain's CDR3 is CASSLAGGPADTQYF. The CDR3 coding sequence is TGTGCCAGCAGTTTAGCGGGAGGGCCCGCAGATACGCAGTATTTT.

This chain joins TRBV3-1 and TRBJ2-5, with 9 bases identical to TRBD2. With the DNA end fitting TRBJ2-7 better, the J assignment may be wrong. Germline loops: CDR1 LGHDT, CDR2 YNNKEL (reference sequence). This CDR3 comprises 15 residues. The CDR3 is CASSQGLAGFYEQYF. The CDR3 DNA sequence: TGTGCCAGCAGCCAGGGCCTAGCGGGGTTTTACGAGCAGTACTTC.

The table lists this clonotype with a few counts. The V and J genes are TRBV28 and TRBJ2-1; 9 bases line up with TRBD1. The J call may not be correct, given that the DNA end is closer to TRBJ2-7. Germline assignment: CDR1 MDHEN and CDR2 SYDVKM. This CDR3 comprises 15 residues. CDR3 loop: CASSLGGTGRKEQYV. The DNA for the CDR3 is TGTGCCAGCAGTTTGGGGGGGACAGGGCGAAAAGAGCAGTACGTC.

The V gene is TRBV3-1, the J gene TRBJ2-7; no reliable D call. The CDR3 loop spans 14 amino acids. Germline CDR1 and CDR2: LGHDT and YNNKEL (reference sequence). Trimming cost V 1 base and J 4 bases, with 11 bases left between them. The CDR3 reads CASSQGGSQYEQYF. The CDR3 nucleotides are TGTGCCAGCAGCCAAGGAGGCAGCCAATACGAGCAGTACTTC.

The sample holds a few counts of this clonotype. J is TRBJ2-3 and V is TRBV7-9; D not certain. This CDR3 has 13 amino acids. Germline CDR1 SEHNR, CDR2 FQNEAQ (reference sequence). The V end was cut by 3 bases, the J end by 5 bases, with 9 bases between. CDR3 loop: CASSFADRDTQYF. The CDR3 DNA is TGTGCCAGCAGCTTTGCTGACCGAGATACGCAGTATTTT.

The chain couples TRBV20-1 to TRBJ1-2; a possible D gene is TRBD1 (6 bases). Per the germline V gene, CDR1 is DFQATT and CDR2 is SNEGSKA (reference sequence). CDR3 size: 12 residues. Trimming shortened V by 5 bases and J by 6 bases, and 13 bases separated the two germline ends. The DNA for the CDR3 is TGCAGTGCTGGGACACCTCGAGATGGCTACACCTTC. Encoded protein: CSAGTPRDGYTF.

The rearrangement joins TRBV18 to TRBJ2-5; D not resolved. This CDR3 is 13 amino acids long. Germline loops: CDR1 KGHSH, CDR2 LQKENI. The germline V and J ends were trimmed by 2 bases and 0 bases, with 4 bases remaining between them. CDR3 residues: CASSPENQETQYF. In DNA form, the CDR3 reads TGTGCCAGCTCACCAGAGAACCAAGAGACCCAGTACTTC.

This clonotype was picked up a small number of times. The genes are TRBV5-1 and TRBJ2-5, with 7 bases lining up with TRBD1. Matching the DNA end better, TRBJ2-7 makes the J call doubtful. The germline CDR1 and CDR2 sequences are SGHRS and YFSETQ. The CDR3 has 16 amino acids. This CDR3 reads CASSLGGQRGVYEQYF. CDR3 in DNA: TGCGCCAGCAGCTTGGGGGGACAGCGTGGTGTATACGAGCAGTACTTC.

The genes are TRBV5-1 and TRBJ2-5; possible D gene TRBD2, 5 bases. Germline V gene sequence: CDR1 SGHRS, CDR2 YFSETQ. V was cut by 1 base and J by 3 bases, with 13 bases left in between. The CDR3 has 15 residues. For the CDR3, the DNA is TGCGCCAGCAGCTTGTATAGATACGGGGAAGAGACCCAGTACTTC. Its protein is CASSLYRYGEETQYF.

The gene calls are TRBV24-1 and TRBJ2-7, with TRBD2 matching 8 bases. This CDR3 has 14 residues. The germline V gene has CDR1 KGHDR and CDR2 SFDVKD. V shed 6 bases and J 5 bases; nucleotides not matched to a gene: 8. This CDR3 reads CATSSGTRRNEQYF. CDR3 DNA sequence: TGTGCCACCAGTTCCGGGACTAGACGCAACGAGCAGTACTTC.

This clonotype was counted only a few times. This chain uses TRBV29-1 with TRBJ2-1, with 10 bases identical to TRBD2. The CDR3 loop spans 15 amino acids. Germline loops: CDR1 SQVTM, CDR2 ANQGSEA. V shed 6 bases and J 0 bases; nucleotides not matched to a gene: 5. The CDR3 sequence: CSVVAGGFSYNEQFF. DNA for the CDR3: TGCAGCGTAGTAGCGGGGGGTTTCTCCTACAATGAGCAGTTCTTC.

The chain combines TRBV12-3 or TRBV12-4 with TRBJ2-3; 11 bases map to TRBD1. The CDR3 extends over 16 amino acids. The ends lost 1 base at V and 3 bases at J; junction bases unmatched: 3. CDR3 protein: CASSLGGTGGTDTQYF. The CDR3 coding sequence is TGTGCCAGCAGTTTAGGAGGGACAGGGGGTACAGATACGCAGTATTTT.

The J gene is TRBJ2-1, the V gene TRBV7-9, with unresolved D. The V end lost 0 bases, the J end lost 4 bases, and 10 bases lay between the germline ends. This CDR3 contains 15 residues. CDR1 SEHNR and CDR2 FQNEAQ come from the germline V gene (reference sequence). The CDR3, as DNA: TGTGCCAGCAGCTTAGCCCCGGATTTGTACAATGAGCAGTTCTTC. Protein sequence: CASSLAPDLYNEQFF.

The V gene is TRBV2, the J gene TRBJ2-6; no clear D. This CDR3 is built from 15 residues. V was pared by 1 base and J by 4 bases, with 8 bases between. The germline V gene has CDR1 SNHLY and CDR2 FYNNEI. The CDR3 sequence is CASSEDHSGANVLTF. As DNA, the CDR3 is TGTGCCAGCAGTGAAGACCACTCCGGGGCCAACGTCCTGACTTTC. The full variable domain, in which reference TRBV2 and TRBJ2-6 provide the parts outside the CDR3, is EPEVTQTPSHQVTQMGQEVILRCVPISNHLYFYWYRQILGQKVEFLVSFYNNEISEKSEIFDDQFSVERPDGSNFTLKIRSTKLEDSAMYFCASSEDHSGANVLTFGAGSRLTVL.

The chain's CDR3 is CSASHPGTNEKLFF. Written as DNA, the CDR3 is TGCAGTGCTAGTCACCCGGGGACCAATGAAAAACTGTTTTTT. This chain connects TRBV20-1 to TRBJ1-4; tentatively, D is TRBD1 (5 bases). Germline-derived CDR1 and CDR2 are DFQATT and SNEGSKA (reference sequence). V lost 3 bases and J 5 bases, leaving 13 bases between the germline ends. This CDR3 has 14 residues.

Points on this clonotype: The junction and the germline gene differ at one end; a read error may be behind it. The rearrangement joins TRBV11-2 to TRBJ2-3; D is uncertain. The CDR3 length is 15 residues. Germline V gene sequence: CDR1 SGHAT, CDR2 FQNNGV. CDR3 bases: TGTGCCAGCAACTTAACGGACCGTCCACCAGATACGCAGTATTTT. Amino acid sequence: CASNLTDRPPDTQYF. The whole variable domain, filled in from reference TRBV11-2 and TRBJ2-3, reads EAGVAQSPRYKIIEKRQSVAFWCNPISGHATLYWYQQILGQGPKLLIQFQNNGVVDDSQLPKDRFSAERLKGVDSTLKIQPAKLEDSAVYLCASNLTDRPPDTQYFGPGTRLTVL.

This clonotype was counted only a few times. The chain combines TRBV29-1 with TRBJ2-1, with D possibly TRBD2 on 5 matching bases. V lost 6 bases, J lost 6 bases, and 15 bases lay in between. CDR3 length equals 13 residues. Germline assignment: CDR1 SQVTM and CDR2 ANQGSEA. CDR3 loop: CSVVNREVNEQFF. The CDR3 bases are TGCAGCGTCGTAAACCGGGAAGTCAATGAGCAGTTCTTC.

This rearrangement joins TRBV9 to TRBJ2-5; tentatively, D is TRBD1 (6 bases). Per germline, CDR1 SGDLS and CDR2 YYNGEE. Trimming shortened V by 4 bases and J by 1 base, and 14 bases separated the two germline ends. The CDR3 consists of 15 residues. CDR3 coding DNA: TGTGCCAGCAGCATCACCAGGGGCCTCCAAGAGACCCAGTACTTC. Its protein product is CASSITRGLQETQYF.